This is a list of T cell receptor beta chains from one sample in a study of CD8+ T cells in alopecia areata. TCRdb keeps only in-frame clones here, not all; method: immunoSEQ multiplex PCR. The sample lists some 190,000 clones, more than 55% occurring once. This material consisted of CD4+ T cells sorted from blood, taken at week 4, from a patient treated with tofacitinib. These receptors were collected from a human donor with alopecia areata. Both conserved end residues are part of each CDR3. Fields, in order: J gene, clone size, V gene, D gene, CDR3 DNA, CDR3 protein. The D gene is left open where the match is weak. Size is omitted from some rows. Given values are once, few, many or a class for expanded clones.

j_gene: TRBJ2-7
abundance: .
v_gene: TRBV19
d_gene: .
CDR3nt: TGTGCCAGTAGTGCTCTAGGGGGCTCCTACGAGCAGTACTTC
CDR3aa: CASSALGGSYEQYF

j_gene: TRBJ2-7
abundance: once
v_gene: TRBV29-1
d_gene: .
CDR3nt: TGCAGCGGCACAAGGGCCTCCTACGAGCAGTACTTC
CDR3aa: CSGTRASYEQYF

j_gene: TRBJ2-7
abundance: .
v_gene: TRBV30
d_gene: .
CDR3nt: TGTGCCTGGAGTCCCCAGGTGGGGCAGTACTTC
CDR3aa: CAWSPQVGQYF

j_gene: TRBJ1-4
abundance: .
v_gene: TRBV4-1
d_gene: TRBD1
CDR3nt: TGCGCCAGCAGCTACGGGACAGGGTCTGAAAAACTGTTTTTT
CDR3aa: CASSYGTGSEKLFF

j_gene: TRBJ1-3
abundance: .
v_gene: TRBV30
d_gene: .
CDR3nt: TGTGCCTGGAGCTCTACTACTGGAAACACCATATATTTT
CDR3aa: CAWSSTTGNTIYF

j_gene: TRBJ2-5
abundance: once
v_gene: TRBV5-1
d_gene: .
CDR3nt: TGCGCCAGCAGCTTGGGACACACCCAAGAGACCCAGTACTTC
CDR3aa: CASSLGHTQETQYF

j_gene: TRBJ2-1
abundance: .
v_gene: TRBV10-3
d_gene: TRBD2
CDR3nt: TGTGCCATCAGGGGAGCGGGAGGGCCTCATGAGCAGTTCTTC
CDR3aa: CAIRGAGGPHEQFF

j_gene: TRBJ1-1
abundance: .
v_gene: TRBV30
d_gene: .
CDR3nt: TGTGCCTGGACTCCAGGGGAGACTGAAGCTTTCTTT
CDR3aa: CAWTPGETEAFF

j_gene: TRBJ1-5
abundance: few
v_gene: TRBV29-1
d_gene: TRBD1
CDR3nt: TGCAGCGTTGAGGGGGACAGAAATCAGCCCCAGCATTTT
CDR3aa: CSVEGDRNQPQHF

j_gene: TRBJ2-7
abundance: .
v_gene: TRBV29-1
d_gene: TRBD1
CDR3nt: TGCAGCGCGGCAGGGGACAGCTACGAGCAGTACTTC
CDR3aa: CSAAGDSYEQYF

j_gene: TRBJ2-5
abundance: .
v_gene: TRBV5-1
d_gene: .
CDR3nt: TGCGCCAGCAGCCCAGGAGGGGAGACCCAGTACTTC
CDR3aa: CASSPGGETQYF

j_gene: TRBJ2-5
abundance: .
v_gene: TRBV5-1
d_gene: TRBD2
CDR3nt: TGCGCCAGCAGCTTCGTTCCGGGAGGCGGAGACGAGACCCAGTACTTC
CDR3aa: CASSFVPGGGDETQYF

j_gene: TRBJ1-2
abundance: .
v_gene: TRBV30
d_gene: .
CDR3nt: TGTGCCGGGGGGGAAGCTAACTATGGCTACACCTTC
CDR3aa: CAGGEANYGYTF

j_gene: TRBJ1-5
abundance: .
v_gene: TRBV10-3
d_gene: .
CDR3nt: TGTGCCATCAGTGATTCTGGGGGCTTTCAGCCCCAGCATTTT
CDR3aa: CAISDSGGFQPQHF

j_gene: TRBJ2-5
abundance: .
v_gene: TRBV27
d_gene: .
CDR3nt: TGTGCCAGCAGTTTATTAGGGGCCGGCGAGACCCAGTACTTC
CDR3aa: CASSLLGAGETQYF

j_gene: TRBJ2-3
abundance: .
v_gene: TRBV14
d_gene: .
CDR3nt: TGTGCCAGCAGCCAGCCCGGGGGAAGAGCGGATACGCAGTATTTT
CDR3aa: CASSQPGGRADTQYF

j_gene: TRBJ2-5
abundance: many
v_gene: TRBV7-6
d_gene: .
CDR3nt: TGTGCCAGCAGCTCATCCGAGACCCAGTACTTC
CDR3aa: CASSSSETQYF

j_gene: TRBJ1-3
abundance: few
v_gene: TRBV29-1
d_gene: .
CDR3nt: TGCAGCGTTGAAGATTGGGGAGGGGTCATCGGAAACACCATATATTTT
CDR3aa: CSVEDWGGVIGNTIYF

j_gene: TRBJ2-7
abundance: few
v_gene: TRBV30
d_gene: .
CDR3nt: TGTGCCTGGAGTGAGGGCCAGAGGGGCGAGCAGTACTTC
CDR3aa: CAWSEGQRGEQYF

j_gene: TRBJ2-4
abundance: .
v_gene: TRBV29-1
d_gene: .
CDR3nt: TGCAGCGTTGACCTCTCAAGGGGTAACATTCAGTACTTC
CDR3aa: CSVDLSRGNIQYF

j_gene: TRBJ1-5
abundance: .
v_gene: TRBV30
d_gene: TRBD1
CDR3nt: TGTGCCTGGGATACGGGGACAGGGGATAGCAATCAGCCCCAGCATTTT
CDR3aa: CAWDTGTGDSNQPQHF

j_gene: TRBJ2-3
abundance: few
v_gene: TRBV7-2
d_gene: TRBD1
CDR3nt: TGTGCCAGCCGACCCATAGACAGGGGGCGAGGCACAGATACGCAGTATTTT
CDR3aa: CASRPIDRGRGTDTQYF

j_gene: TRBJ1-1
abundance: .
v_gene: TRBV30
d_gene: .
CDR3nt: TGTGCCTGGAGCGATGGAGGGGAAACTGAAGCTTTCTTT
CDR3aa: CAWSDGGETEAFF

j_gene: TRBJ2-6
abundance: .
v_gene: TRBV30
d_gene: .
CDR3nt: TGTGCCTGGGAAGGGGCTGGGGCCAACGTCCTGACTTTC
CDR3aa: CAWEGAGANVLTF

j_gene: TRBJ2-1
abundance: few
v_gene: TRBV11-2
d_gene: TRBD1
CDR3nt: TGTGCCAGCAGCTCGGGACAGCTAAATGAGCAGTTCTTC
CDR3aa: CASSSGQLNEQFF

j_gene: TRBJ2-7
abundance: few
v_gene: TRBV30
d_gene: .
CDR3nt: TGTGCCTGGAGTGTACAAGTCCACGAGCAGTACTTC
CDR3aa: CAWSVQVHEQYF

j_gene: TRBJ2-5
abundance: .
v_gene: TRBV18
d_gene: TRBD1
CDR3nt: TGTGCCAGCAAGGGGACAGCACAAGAGACCCAGTACTTC
CDR3aa: CASKGTAQETQYF

j_gene: TRBJ2-4
abundance: few
v_gene: TRBV23-1
d_gene: TRBD1
CDR3nt: TGCGCCAGCGGGGGACAGGGGAGAAACATTCAGTACTTC
CDR3aa: CASGGQGRNIQYF

j_gene: TRBJ1-1
abundance: few
v_gene: TRBV5-1
d_gene: TRBD1
CDR3nt: TGCGCCAGCAGCTCTCAGGGGGGGAACACTGAAGCTTTCTTT
CDR3aa: CASSSQGGNTEAFF

j_gene: TRBJ1-1
abundance: .
v_gene: TRBV19
d_gene: .
CDR3nt: TGTGCCAGTAGTACACCAGACGCCAACCTTGAAGCTTTCTTT
CDR3aa: CASSTPDANLEAFF

j_gene: TRBJ1-2
abundance: .
v_gene: TRBV18
d_gene: .
CDR3nt: TGTGCCAGCTCACCACCAGTCGGTAATGGCTACACCTTC
CDR3aa: CASSPPVGNGYTF